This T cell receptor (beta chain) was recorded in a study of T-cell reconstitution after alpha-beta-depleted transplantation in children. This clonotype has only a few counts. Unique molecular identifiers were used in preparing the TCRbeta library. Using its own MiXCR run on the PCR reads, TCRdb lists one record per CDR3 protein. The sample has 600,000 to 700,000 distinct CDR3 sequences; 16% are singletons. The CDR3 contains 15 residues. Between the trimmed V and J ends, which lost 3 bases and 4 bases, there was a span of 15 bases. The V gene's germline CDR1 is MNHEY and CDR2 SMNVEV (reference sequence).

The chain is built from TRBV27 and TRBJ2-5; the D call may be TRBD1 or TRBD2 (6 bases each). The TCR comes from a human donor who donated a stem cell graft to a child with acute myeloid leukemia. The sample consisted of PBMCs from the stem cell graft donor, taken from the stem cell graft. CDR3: CASSLAGGQGETQYF. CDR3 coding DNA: TGTGCCAGCAGTTTGGCCGGGGGCCAAGGAGAGACCCAGTACTTC.